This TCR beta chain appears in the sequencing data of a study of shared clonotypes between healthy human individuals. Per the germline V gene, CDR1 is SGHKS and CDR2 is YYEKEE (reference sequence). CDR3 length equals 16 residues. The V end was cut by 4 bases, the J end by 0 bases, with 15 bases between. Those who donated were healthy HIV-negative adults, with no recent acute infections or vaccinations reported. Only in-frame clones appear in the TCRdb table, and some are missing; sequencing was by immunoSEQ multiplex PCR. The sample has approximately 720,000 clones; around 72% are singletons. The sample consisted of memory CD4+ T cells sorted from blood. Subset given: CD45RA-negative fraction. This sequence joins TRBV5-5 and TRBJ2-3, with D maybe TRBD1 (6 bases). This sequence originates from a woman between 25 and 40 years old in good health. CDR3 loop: CASSKKSTGSTDTQYF. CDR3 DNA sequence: TGTGCCAGCAGCAAAAAATCGACAGGTAGCACAGATACGCAGTATTTT.